This entry lists 4 T cell receptor beta chains sequenced from one sample in a study of T cell responses to AZD1222 COVID-19 vaccine. Some clones are missing from TCRdb's copy, which holds only in-frame ones; the method was immunoSEQ multiplex PCR. Of tens of thousands of clones in the sample, roughly 89% were seen once. Sample: peripheral blood, taken on day 0 of AZD1222 vaccination. Every receptor here comes from an adult in good health.

The chain joins TRBV4-3 to TRBJ2-1; maybe TRBD2 (5 bases). Germline V gives CDR1 LGHNA, CDR2 YSLEER. CDR3 size: 17 residues. V lost 4 bases to trimming and J lost 0 bases, with 16 bases between them. CDR3 region: CASSPRAAVVSYNEQFF. The DNA for the CDR3 is TGCGCCAGCAGCCCCCGGGCAGCGGTGGTCTCCTACAATGAGCAGTTCTTC.

V gene TRBV19 combines with J gene TRBJ1-5, with D possibly being TRBD1 (6 bases). The CDR3 contains 12 residues. V was shortened by 7 bases and J by 5 bases, with 9 bases between the two germline ends. Germline CDR1 and CDR2: LNHDA and SQIVND (reference sequence). CDR3 bases: TGTGCCAGTACCCACAGGGATCAGCCCCAGCATTTT. Protein: CASTHRDQPQHF.

The J gene is TRBJ2-1, the V gene TRBV19, with 7 nucleotides matching TRBD1. Unmatched junction bases numbered 3, after V lost 3 bases and J lost 7 bases. Germline CDR1 reads LNHDA; CDR2 reads SQIVND (reference sequence). CDR3 length: 13 amino acids. In nucleotides, the CDR3 is TGTGCCAGTAGTATTTCAGGGGGTAATGAGCAGTTCTTC. This sequence encodes CASSISGGNEQFF.

The J gene is TRBJ2-7, the V gene TRBV6-6, with 7 nucleotides matching TRBD1. CDR1 is MNHNY, CDR2 SVGAGI, per germline (reference sequence). The V and J ends lost 6 bases and 5 bases, in that order; junction bases with no gene match: 16. The CDR3 length is 16 residues. The CDR3 DNA reads TGTGCCAGCAGCCACAGGGGCCCATCCCCCGTCCACGAGCAGTACTTC. This sequence encodes CASSHRGPSPVHEQYF.